This T cell receptor beta chain was sequenced for a study of PD-1 blockade in classical Hodgkin lymphoma. The CDR3 spans 13 residues. V gave up 0 bases and J gave up 4 bases, with 6 bases separating them. Per germline, CDR1 LNHNV and CDR2 YYDKDF (reference sequence). Only in-frame clones appear in the TCRdb table, and some are missing; sequencing was by immunoSEQ multiplex PCR. The table lists roughly 100,000 clones, around nine tenths of them singletons. The time point was: cycle 4 day 1 (C4D1), after less than 7 weeks of nivolumab. Every patient relapsed after autologous stem cell transplantation, and brentuximab vedotin exposure varied.

Sequences were derived from peripheral blood mononuclear cells (PBMCs), sampled before the fourth cycle of nivolumab. The sequence came from a human donor with classical Hodgkin lymphoma. The chain employs TRBV15 and TRBJ1-2; no definite D call. The CDR3, as DNA: TGTGCCACCAGCAGAGAACAGTTCTATGGCTACACCTTC. Residues: CATSREQFYGYTF.